These 30 T cell receptor beta chains were all obtained from the same sample, sequenced in a study of T-cell reconstitution after alpha-beta-depleted transplantation in children. A TCRbeta library incorporating unique molecular identifiers was prepared. TCRdb independently ran MiXCR on the PCR reads; one entry per CDR3 protein. The sample holds about 980,000 distinct CDR3 sequences, around 30% seen once. This specimen consisted of PBMCs, mostly from graft donor cells, obtained 360 days after TCRalphabeta/CD19-depleted stem cell transplant. The receptors stem from a boy under two years old who had a stem cell transplant for SCID, so the T cells may come from the graft donor.

This clonotype was detected a few times. The chain combines TRBV29-1 with TRBJ2-7, with D possibly called TRBD1 or TRBD2 (6 bases each). V lost 6 bases to trimming and J lost 0 bases, with 15 bases between them. Germline V gene data show CDR1 as SQVTM and CDR2 as ANQGSEA. The CDR3 is 14 amino acids. The CDR3 DNA reads as TGCAGCGTGGACAGACTCGGGAGCTCCTACGAGCAGTACTTC. Translated, it gives CSVDRLGSSYEQYF.

This clonotype was detected once. At one end, the junction sequence differs from germline, possibly due to a read error. J is TRBJ2-4 and V is TRBV3-1; TRBD1 is a possible D gene (6 bases). The CDR3 is 14 residues long. Germline V gives CDR1 LGHDT, CDR2 YNNKEL (reference sequence). This CDR3 reads CTSSYQGSGHIQYF. CDR3 DNA: TGTACCAGCAGCTACCAGGGGTCCGGGCACATTCAGTACTTC. The full variable domain, with the rest looked up from reference TRBV3-1 and TRBJ2-4, is DTAVSQTPKYLVTQMGNDKSIKCEQNLGHDTMYWYKQDSKKFLKIMFSYNNKELIINETVPNRFSPKSPDKAHLNLHINSLELGDSAVYFCTSSYQGSGHIQYFGAGTRLSVL.

This clonotype has more than one count but fewer than ten. The V gene is TRBV12-3 or TRBV12-4, the J gene TRBJ1-6; D is possibly TRBD1 (5 bases). Trimming took off 0 bases at V and 8 bases at J, with 8 bases between the two ends. This CDR3 contains 14 residues. The CDR3 coding sequence is TGTGCCAGCAGTTTAGCCGGAGGGGATTCACCCCTCCACTTT. Translated: CASSLAGGDSPLHF.

This clonotype was counted a single time. The CDR3 spells CASTNRGTGGSGANVLTF. In DNA form, the CDR3 reads TGTGCCAGCACCAATCGGGGGACAGGGGGCTCTGGGGCCAACGTCCTGACTTTC. The gene calls are TRBV5-5 and TRBJ2-6; the match to TRBD1 covers 11 bases. Trimming took 6 bases from V and 0 from J; bases not matched to a gene: 8. Germline lookup yields CDR1 SGHKS and CDR2 YYEKEE (reference sequence). The CDR3 has 18 residues.

This chain links TRBV5-8 with TRBJ1-2, with no clear D. Trimming pared 0 bases from V and 14 bases from J, leaving 11 bases between. The CDR3 has 11 residues. Looked up from germline, CDR1 is SGHTS and CDR2 is YDEGEE. CDR3 sequence reads: CASSLGESRTF. The CDR3 DNA sequence: TGTGCCAGCAGCTTGGGAGAGTCCCGGACCTTC.

A single count supports this clonotype. J is TRBJ1-2 and V is TRBV19; D remains ambiguous. The CDR3 has 15 amino acids. Germline CDR1 reads LNHDA; CDR2 reads SQIVND (reference sequence). The V end was cut by 0 bases, the J end by 4 bases, with 12 bases between. The CDR3 loop is CASSIDGPWGYGYTF. CDR3 in DNA: TGTGCCAGTAGTATAGACGGCCCTTGGGGCTATGGCTACACCTTC.

This clonotype was counted only a few times. CDR3 bases: TGTGCCAGCAGCCCCCCGGGACAGGTTACCACCGGGGAGCTGTTTTTT. It encodes CASSPPGQVTTGELFF. The gene calls are TRBV4-2 and TRBJ2-2, with TRBD1 matching 8 bases. V gave up 4 bases and J gave up 4 bases; unmatched junction bases: 8. The CDR3 totals 16 residues. In germline, CDR1 is LGHNA, CDR2 YNFKEQ.

The table lists this clonotype with a few counts. V gene TRBV4-3 combines with J gene TRBJ1-1; maybe TRBD1 (6 bases). Germline CDR1 and CDR2: LGHNA and YSLEER. The CDR3 is 11 amino acids. Trimming pared 8 bases from V and 7 bases from J, leaving 11 bases between. The CDR3: CASSNRVEAFF. The CDR3 DNA reads TGCGCCAGCTCAAACAGGGTTGAAGCTTTCTTT.

Only a few counts were recorded for this clonotype. The V and J genes are TRBV24-1 and TRBJ2-1; perhaps TRBD1 as D (6 bases). Trimming took 6 bases from V and 6 from J, leaving 8 bases between them. Germline CDR1 reads KGHDR; CDR2 reads SFDVKD. This CDR3 is built from 12 residues. CDR3 protein: CATSSRGNEQFF. DNA for the CDR3: TGTGCCACCAGTTCCAGGGGCAATGAGCAGTTCTTC.

The CDR3 DNA sequence: TGTGCCAGCAGTGAACCAGATACGCAGTATTTT. Amino acids: CASSEPDTQYF. This chain uses TRBV2 with TRBJ2-3; unclear D gene. The V and J ends lost 2 bases and 4 bases respectively, with 1 base between them. CDR3 length: 11 residues. From germline, CDR1 is SNHLY and CDR2 FYNNEI.

This clonotype showed up just a few times. The rearrangement joins TRBV29-1 to TRBJ2-5, with D perhaps TRBD2 (6 bases). The CDR3 spans 14 residues. CDR1 SQVTM and CDR2 ANQGSEA come from the germline V gene. Trimming removed 4 bases from V and 3 bases from J, with 15 bases in between. CDR3 in DNA: TGCAGCGTTGCCCCCGGGGGAGCTGAAGAGACCCAGTACTTC. This sequence encodes CSVAPGGAEETQYF. Combining the CDR3 with reference TRBV29-1 and TRBJ2-5 gives the whole variable domain SAVISQKPSRDICQRGTSLTIQCQVDSQVTMMFWYRQQPGQSLTLIATANQGSEATYESGFVIDKFPISRPNLTFSTLTVSNMSPEDSSIYLCSVAPGGAEETQYFGPGTRLLVL.

The chain joins TRBV29-1 to TRBJ1-2, with D unresolved. The CDR3 contains 9 residues. CDR1 and CDR2 from the germline V gene are SQVTM and ANQGSEA. Between the trimmed V and J ends, which lost 8 bases and 4 bases, there was a span of 5 bases. CDR3 amino acids: CSRPYGYTF. CDR3 sequence (DNA): TGCAGCCGGCCCTATGGCTACACCTTC.

This chain joins TRBV20-1 and TRBJ2-2; TRBD1 agrees at 8 bases. V lost 0 bases to trimming and J lost 7 bases; unmatched junction nucleotides: 7. Germline V CDR1 and CDR2: DFQATT, SNEGSKA (reference sequence). The CDR3 spans 15 residues. Written as DNA, the CDR3 is TGCAGTGCTAGAGATATACAGGGGGATAGCGGGGAGCTGTTTTTT. Translated, it gives CSARDIQGDSGELFF.

This clonotype has more than one count but fewer than ten. This chain connects TRBV12-3 or TRBV12-4 to TRBJ2-2, with 10 bases identical to TRBD1. There are 15 residues in the CDR3. Trimming cost V 5 bases and J 6 bases; bases outside gene matches: 6. DNA for the CDR3: TGTGCCAGCAGTCACAGGGACAGGGGCGCCGGGGAGCTGTTTTTT. Encoded protein: CASSHRDRGAGELFF.

The genes are TRBV4-1 and TRBJ2-1, with TRBD2 identical over 11 bases. Germline values: CDR1 MGHRA, CDR2 YSYEKL. This CDR3 is built from 16 residues. The trim removed 8 bases at V and 2 bases at J, leaving 8 bases unmatched. CDR3 loop: CASGGSGGAPYNEQFF. Written as DNA, the CDR3 is TGCGCCAGCGGGGGTAGCGGGGGGGCCCCCTACAATGAGCAGTTCTTC.

This sequence joins TRBV28 and TRBJ1-4; TRBD1 agrees at 7 bases. The CDR3 covers 15 residues. Germline V gene lookup returns CDR1 MDHEN and CDR2 SYDVKM. V shed 5 bases, J shed 4 bases, and the junction held 7 bases outside the gene matches. The CDR3 is CASSQGGLINEKLFF. The CDR3 DNA reads as TGTGCCAGCAGTCAAGGGGGCTTAATTAATGAAAAACTGTTTTTT. Full variable domain (rest looked up from reference TRBV28 and TRBJ1-4): DVKVTQSSRYLVKRTGEKVFLECVQDMDHENMFWYRQDPGLGLRLIYFSYDVKMKEKGDIPEGYSVSREKKERFSLILESASTNQTSMYLCASSQGGLINEKLFFGSGTQLSVL.

The chain links TRBV29-1 to TRBJ2-4, with 12 bases identical to TRBD2. Germline loops: CDR1 SQVTM, CDR2 ANQGSEA. This CDR3 has 15 residues. V lost 7 bases to trimming and J lost 9 bases; unmatched junction nucleotides: 13. The chain's CDR3 is CSAVLAGGQSGIQYF. The CDR3 DNA sequence: TGCAGCGCCGTTCTAGCGGGGGGGCAGTCGGGCATTCAGTACTTC.

The sample holds a few counts of this clonotype. The rearrangement joins TRBV20-1 to TRBJ1-1; D call uncertain. This CDR3 spans 15 amino acids. Trimming removed 5 bases from V and 1 base from J, with 17 bases in between. Per the germline V gene, CDR1 is DFQATT and CDR2 is SNEGSKA (reference sequence). Here the CDR3 reads CSAANPIPGNTEAFF. In nucleotides, the CDR3 is TGCAGTGCTGCTAACCCCATACCAGGGAACACTGAAGCTTTCTTT.

The chain couples TRBV20-1 to TRBJ2-7; 8 nucleotides match TRBD1. This CDR3 has 14 amino acids. Germline lookup yields CDR1 DFQATT and CDR2 SNEGSKA (reference sequence). V lost 6 bases to trimming and J lost 1 base; unmatched junction nucleotides: 8. DNA for the CDR3: TGCAGTGCGCCCCGGGACAGGCTTTCCTACGAGCAGTACTTC. It codes for CSAPRDRLSYEQYF.

The J gene is TRBJ1-1, the V gene TRBV6-2 or TRBV6-3; D is undetermined. The CDR3 consists of 13 residues. Germline V gene data show CDR1 as MNHEY and CDR2 as SVGEGT. The germline V and J ends were trimmed by 2 bases and 5 bases, with 9 bases remaining between them. The CDR3 DNA reads as TGTGCCAGCAGTTACCGGTCAGAGACTGAAGCTTTCTTT. This encodes CASSYRSETEAFF.

About this clonotype itself: An end of the junction differs from the germline gene, which may be a read error. This chain links TRBV13 with TRBJ2-1, with unresolved D. This CDR3 has 19 amino acids. From germline, CDR1 is PRHDT and CDR2 FYEKMQ (reference sequence). CDR3: CASSLGSPRNNRAYNEQFF. As DNA, the CDR3 is TGTGCCAGCAGTTTAGGCAGTCCGAGAAACAACAGAGCTTACAATGAGCAGTTCTTC.

The chain recombines TRBV28 with TRBJ1-5; D is perhaps TRBD1 (5 bases). The CDR3 runs 15 residues. V gave up 8 bases and J gave up 2 bases, with 16 bases separating them. Germline CDR1 MDHEN, CDR2 SYDVKM. The CDR3 nucleotides are TGTGCCAGCGGAGAGACAGCGGGCGGCAATCAGCCCCAGCATTTT. Translated: CASGETAGGNQPQHF.

The rearrangement uses TRBV5-1 and TRBJ2-1; 12 bases agree with TRBD2. J was trimmed by 9 bases and V by 0 bases; bases with no gene match: 13. The germline V gene encodes CDR1 SGHRS and CDR2 YFSETQ. The CDR3 loop spans 18 amino acids. CDR3 loop: CASSLGSLAGGPPGEQFF. For the CDR3, the DNA is TGCGCCAGCAGCTTGGGGTCCCTAGCGGGGGGGCCCCCAGGTGAGCAGTTCTTC.

This clonotype was counted a few times. The chain combines TRBV4-1 with TRBJ2-3; 9 positions match TRBD2. Germline CDR1 MGHRA, CDR2 YSYEKL. The length of the CDR3 is 15 residues. V lost 2 bases, J lost 6 bases, and 6 bases stayed unmatched. The CDR3 reads CASSQWAGGPDTQYF. CDR3 nucleotide sequence: TGCGCCAGCAGCCAATGGGCGGGGGGGCCCGATACGCAGTATTTT.

The genes are TRBV5-1 and TRBJ2-5, with D possibly TRBD1 on 5 matching bases. CDR3 length: 16 residues. Germline lookup yields CDR1 SGHRS and CDR2 YFSETQ. Between the trimmed V and J ends, which lost 2 bases and 3 bases, there was a span of 17 bases. CDR3 protein: CASSFLGRASEETQYF. The CDR3 DNA sequence: TGCGCCAGCAGCTTCTTGGGCAGGGCTTCGGAAGAGACCCAGTACTTC. The entire variable domain, with the rest obtained from reference TRBV5-1 and TRBJ2-5, is as follows: KAGVTQTPRYLIKTRGQQVTLSCSPISGHRSVSWYQQTPGQGLQFLFEYFSETQRNKGNFPGRFSGRQFSNSRSEMNVSTLELGDSALYLCASSFLGRASEETQYFGPGTRLLVL.

This sequence joins TRBV24-1 and TRBJ2-2; the match to TRBD1 covers 7 bases. Losses at the gene ends were 6 bases for V and 6 bases for J; bases not matched to a gene: 15. CDR3 length: 17 residues. Germline loops: CDR1 KGHDR, CDR2 SFDVKD. The CDR3 sequence: CATSRESTGSIPGELFF. The CDR3 DNA reads as TGTGCCACCAGTCGGGAATCGACAGGGAGTATACCCGGGGAGCTGTTTTTT.

The V call is TRBV9, the J call TRBJ2-1, with D tentatively TRBD2 (5 bases). The germline CDR1 and CDR2 sequences are SGDLS and YYNGEE. The CDR3 is made up of 15 amino acids. Trimming took 4 bases from V and 3 from J, leaving 14 bases between them. This CDR3 reads CASSPGSGYYNEQFF. The CDR3 coding sequence is TGTGCCAGCAGCCCCGGGTCGGGGTACTACAATGAGCAGTTCTTC.

This clonotype has more than one count but fewer than ten. The rearrangement joins TRBV9 to TRBJ1-2; 9 positions agree with TRBD1. This CDR3 contains 14 residues. Germline assignment: CDR1 SGDLS and CDR2 YYNGEE. J lost 8 bases, V lost 3 bases, and 8 bases had no gene match. The CDR3 loop reads CASSAGGQGGGYTF. DNA for the CDR3: TGTGCCAGCAGCGCGGGGGGACAGGGAGGCGGCTACACCTTC.

The chain combines TRBV20-1 with TRBJ2-3, with D perhaps given as TRBD1 or TRBD2 (5 bases each). The V gene lost 2 bases and the J gene lost 0 bases, with 6 bases spanning the gap. The germline V gene encodes CDR1 DFQATT and CDR2 SNEGSKA (reference sequence). The CDR3 extends over 13 amino acids. DNA for the CDR3: TGCAGTGCTAGACGGGACAGCACAGATACGCAGTATTTT. This translates into CSARRDSTDTQYF.

This clonotype was detected only a few times. V usage is TRBV7-8 and J usage is TRBJ2-1; unclear D gene. In germline, CDR1 is SGHVS, CDR2 FQNEAQ. Trimming removed 5 bases from V and 9 bases from J, with 14 bases in between. CDR3 length: 13 amino acids. The CDR3 nucleotides are TGTGCCAGCAGCCCCTGGCCGGTTGTTGAGCAGTTCTTC. As protein: CASSPWPVVEQFF.